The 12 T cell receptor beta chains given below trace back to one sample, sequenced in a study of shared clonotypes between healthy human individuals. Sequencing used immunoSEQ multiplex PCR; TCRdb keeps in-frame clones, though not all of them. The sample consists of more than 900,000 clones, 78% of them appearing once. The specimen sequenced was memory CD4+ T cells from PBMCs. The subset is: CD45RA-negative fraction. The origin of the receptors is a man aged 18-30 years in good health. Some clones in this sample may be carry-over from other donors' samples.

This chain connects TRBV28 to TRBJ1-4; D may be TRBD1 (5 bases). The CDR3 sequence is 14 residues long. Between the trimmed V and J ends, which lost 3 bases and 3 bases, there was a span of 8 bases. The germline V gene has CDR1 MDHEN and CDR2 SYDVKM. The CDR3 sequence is CASSFRGPNEKLFF. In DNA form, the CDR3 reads TGTGCCAGCAGTTTTAGGGGTCCTAATGAAAAACTGTTTTTT.

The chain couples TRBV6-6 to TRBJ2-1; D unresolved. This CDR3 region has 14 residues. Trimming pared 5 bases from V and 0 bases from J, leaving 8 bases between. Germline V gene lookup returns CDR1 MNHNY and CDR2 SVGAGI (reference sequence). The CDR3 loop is CASSPWSSYNEQFF. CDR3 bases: TGTGCCAGCAGTCCGTGGAGCTCCTACAATGAGCAGTTCTTC.

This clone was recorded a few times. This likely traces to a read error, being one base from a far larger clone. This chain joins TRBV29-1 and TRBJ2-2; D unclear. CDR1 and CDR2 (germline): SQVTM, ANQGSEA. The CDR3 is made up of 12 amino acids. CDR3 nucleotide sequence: TGCGGCGTTGCAGGAAACACCGGGGAGCTGTTTTTT. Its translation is CGVAGNTGELFF.

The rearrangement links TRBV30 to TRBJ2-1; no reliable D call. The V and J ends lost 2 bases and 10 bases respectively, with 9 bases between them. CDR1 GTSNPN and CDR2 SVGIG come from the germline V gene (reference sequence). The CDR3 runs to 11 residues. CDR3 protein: CAWSLSREQFF. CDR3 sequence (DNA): TGTGCCTGGAGTCTTTCACGCGAGCAGTTCTTC.

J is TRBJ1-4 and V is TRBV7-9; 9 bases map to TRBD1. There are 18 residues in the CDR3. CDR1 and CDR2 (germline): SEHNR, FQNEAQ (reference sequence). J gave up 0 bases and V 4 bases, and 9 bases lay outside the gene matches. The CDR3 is CASSWGQGSIATNEKLFF. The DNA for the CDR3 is TGTGCCAGCAGCTGGGGACAGGGATCCATTGCAACTAATGAAAAACTGTTTTTT.

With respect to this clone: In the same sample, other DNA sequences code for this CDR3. CDR3 sequence (DNA): TGTGCCAGCAGGCCGGGACAGGGCTACGAGCAGTACTTC. Translating gives CASRPGQGYEQYF. The V call is TRBV6-5, the J call TRBJ2-7; 9 bases line up with TRBD1. J was trimmed by 3 bases and V by 6 bases; bases with no gene match: 3. CDR1 is MNHEY, CDR2 SVGAGI, per germline. CDR3 length: 13 amino acids.

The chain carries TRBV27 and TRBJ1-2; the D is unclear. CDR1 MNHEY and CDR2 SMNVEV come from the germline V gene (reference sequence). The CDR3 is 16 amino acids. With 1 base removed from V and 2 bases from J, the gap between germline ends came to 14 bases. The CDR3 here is CASSLFGQVDNYGYTF. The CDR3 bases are TGTGCCAGCAGTTTATTCGGGCAGGTCGACAACTATGGCTACACCTTC.

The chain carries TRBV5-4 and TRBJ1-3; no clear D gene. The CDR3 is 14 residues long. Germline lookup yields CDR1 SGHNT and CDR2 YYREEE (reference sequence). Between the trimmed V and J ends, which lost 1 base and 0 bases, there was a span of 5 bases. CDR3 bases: TGTGCCAGCAGCTTGCAGGACTCTGGAAACACCATATATTTT. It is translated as CASSLQDSGNTIYF.

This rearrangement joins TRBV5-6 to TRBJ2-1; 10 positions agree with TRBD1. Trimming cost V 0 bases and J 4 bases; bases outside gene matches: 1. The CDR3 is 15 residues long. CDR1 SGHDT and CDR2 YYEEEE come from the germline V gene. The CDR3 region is CASSLAGQGYNEQFF. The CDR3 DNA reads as TGTGCCAGCAGCTTGGCGGGACAGGGGTACAATGAGCAGTTCTTC.

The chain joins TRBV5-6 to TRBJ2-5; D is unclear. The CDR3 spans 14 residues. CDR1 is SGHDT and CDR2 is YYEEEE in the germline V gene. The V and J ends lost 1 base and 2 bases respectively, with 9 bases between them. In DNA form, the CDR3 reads TGTGCCAGCAGCTTGCAACAGAGTCAAGAGACCCAGTACTTC. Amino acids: CASSLQQSQETQYF.

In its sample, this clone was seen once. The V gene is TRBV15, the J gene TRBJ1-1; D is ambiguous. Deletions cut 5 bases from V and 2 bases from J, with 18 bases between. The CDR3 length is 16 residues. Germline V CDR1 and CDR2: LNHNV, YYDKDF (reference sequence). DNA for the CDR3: TGTGCCACCAGCGCCCAAATAGACTCCCGAAACACTGAAGCTTTCTTT. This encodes CATSAQIDSRNTEAFF.

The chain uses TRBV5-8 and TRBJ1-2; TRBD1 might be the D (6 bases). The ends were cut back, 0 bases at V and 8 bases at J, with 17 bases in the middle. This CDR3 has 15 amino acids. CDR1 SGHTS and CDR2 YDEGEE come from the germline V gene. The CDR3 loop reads CASSLGVIQGGGYTF. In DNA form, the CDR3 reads TGTGCCAGCAGCTTGGGAGTCATACAGGGAGGCGGCTACACCTTC.